This entry describes one TCR beta chain. Its antigen has not been determined. There are no base qualities to consult, and no much larger clone falls within one base. The library was produced with PCR. TCRdb lists the instrument as Illumina HiSeq 4000. High-throughput sequencing was used to profile the TCR beta-chain CDR3 region of each patient. On the authors' methods: CDR3 differences across clinicopathological groups were used to build a classifier for discriminating distant-metastatic papillary thyroid cancer patients. The Shannon index was used to assess repertoire diversity, and the Morisita-Horn index was used to assess tumor-blood repertoire similarity. TCRdb passed the public sequencing reads through fastp at Q25 and MiXCR, retaining productive beta sequences. The V and J calls follow TCRdb's processing rather than the paper's. Across this sample there are around 18,000 clones, with around a third seen only once. The ten largest account for under 20% of the sample.

The data stem from a study of metastatic and nonmetastatic thyroid tumors (dated by TCRdb to the early 2020s). A note on the overall study: Repertoires from peripheral blood and from tumor or nodule tissue samples of malignant and benign thyroid patients were compared.

Study-wide conclusions, independent of this receptor: In both blood and tumor samples, TCR beta diversity was reported to be significantly higher in malignant tumors than in benign nodules.

The germline ends are 15 bases apart after V is trimmed by 2 bases and J by 1 base. Spanning cysteine to phenylalanine, the CDR3 consists of 16 amino acids. The entry retains the CDR3 DNA only, 48 bases that are in frame from base 1. Looking up the germline V gene (reference sequence) yields CDR1 LNHDA and CDR2 SQIVND. Before undergoing thyroid surgery, none of the patients had been given any kind of treatment. Using T-cell receptor beta sequencing, the study looked back at clinical samples from patients collected from the early 2010s to the late 2010s. The rearranged chain carries TRBV19 and TRBJ2-7, with no D gene named confidently. Sequencing was performed on tumor tissue. The clonotype comes from a female donor with papillary thyroid cancer or a benign thyroid nodule (not recorded which). Some clones in this sample may be carry-over from other donors' samples. The nucleotide sequence reads TGTGCCAGTAGTATATCTGGTACCCCAGGATCCTACGAGCAGTACTTC. The encoded protein is CASSISGTPGSYEQYF.